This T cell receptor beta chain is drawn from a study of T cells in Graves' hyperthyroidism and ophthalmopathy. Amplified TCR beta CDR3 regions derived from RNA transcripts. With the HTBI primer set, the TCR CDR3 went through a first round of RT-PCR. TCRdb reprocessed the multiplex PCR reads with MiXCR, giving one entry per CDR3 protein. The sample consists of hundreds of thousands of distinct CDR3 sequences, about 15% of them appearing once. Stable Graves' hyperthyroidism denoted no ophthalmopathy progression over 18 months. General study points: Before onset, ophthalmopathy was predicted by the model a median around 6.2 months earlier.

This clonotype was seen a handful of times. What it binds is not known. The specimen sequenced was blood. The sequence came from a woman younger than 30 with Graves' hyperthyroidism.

The CDR3 is CAWSDQEGAWSPLHF. As DNA, the CDR3 is TGTGCCTGGAGTGATCAGGAGGGGGCCTGGTCACCCCTCCACTTT. The V and J genes are TRBV30 and TRBJ1-6; TRBD1 agrees at 7 bases. V was pared by 1 base and J by 10 bases, with 10 bases of the junction left unmatched. This CDR3 has 15 amino acids. Germline lookup yields CDR1 GTSNPN and CDR2 SVGIG (reference sequence).